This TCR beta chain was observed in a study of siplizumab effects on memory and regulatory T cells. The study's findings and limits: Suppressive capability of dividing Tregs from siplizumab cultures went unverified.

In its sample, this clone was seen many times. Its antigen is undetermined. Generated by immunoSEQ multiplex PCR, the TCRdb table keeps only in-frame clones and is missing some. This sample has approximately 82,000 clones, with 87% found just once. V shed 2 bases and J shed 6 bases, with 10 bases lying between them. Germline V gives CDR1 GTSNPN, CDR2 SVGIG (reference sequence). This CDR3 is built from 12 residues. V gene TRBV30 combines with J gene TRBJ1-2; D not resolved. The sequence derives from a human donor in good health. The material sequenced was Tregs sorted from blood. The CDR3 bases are TGTGCCTGGAGTTTCAGGCGCAATGGCTACACCTTC. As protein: CAWSFRRNGYTF.